This TCR beta chain comes out of a study of T cells in Graves' hyperthyroidism and ophthalmopathy (dated by TCRdb to between 2018 and 2020). Some background on the complete study: Peripheral blood was sampled at the time of initial diagnosis, prior to any treatment. To identify TCR V-J signatures that set the groups apart, the researchers used a discovery cohort of 100 patients, made up of under 45 with Graves' ophthalmopathy and 57 with stable Graves' hyperthyroidism. Whether ophthalmopathy could be predicted prospectively was tested in an independent validation cohort made up of roughly 19 hyperthyroidism patients plus 17 patients who later progressed to ophthalmopathy. The 100 or so discovery patients were divided at random into training and test sets in a 7:3 ratio. In about 6 Graves' hyperthyroidism patients, the study also compared T-cell repertoires from thyroid tissue with T-cell repertoires from blood. Following sampling, methimazole starting at 30 mg daily was given to hyperthyroidism patients, and high-dose intravenous methylprednisolone was given to ophthalmopathy patients. TCR Vbeta CDR3 sequencing of fewer than 150 peripheral blood samples (43 ophthalmopathy, approximately 80 hyperthyroidism and some 17 progressor patients) is reported in the paper.

The germline V gene sets CDR1 to LGHNA and CDR2 to YSLEER. The CDR3 contains 17 residues, cysteine and phenylalanine counted. Solely the CDR3 DNA is kept, with 51 bases framed from the first base. V drops 3 bases and J drops 7 bases, leaving 19 bases in between. To note about this clonotype: The clone's antigen remains unknown. No quality values exist for individual bases; no much larger clone is one base distant.

In the ophthalmopathy patients, disease was moderately to severely active, with a Clinical Activity Score of 3 or more, a NOSPECS grade of 4 or more, and a duration of less than 3 months. Exclusion was applied to patients with uncontrolled infections, other autoimmune diseases, pregnancy or lactation. Diagnoses were established on the basis of clinical symptoms, serum thyroxine and TRAb, thyroid ultrasound, and orbital computed tomography. Ficoll-Paque density gradient centrifugation was used to isolate PBMCs from around 10 ml of fresh peripheral blood. Total RNA was extracted with Trizol reagent, and quality was checked on an Agilent 2100 Bioanalyzer. What the study reported, not specific to this receptor: Ophthalmopathy was separated from stable hyperthyroidism by a 13 V-J signature model, with 87.88% sensitivity and about 81% specificity obtained in cross-validation and 80%/75% obtained in testing. In validation, the model predicted progression to ophthalmopathy with over 60% sensitivity and about 73% specificity, a median of 6.5 months before onset. Most expanded thyroid clonotypes (frequency above 0.001) were also found in blood, which suggests that blood repertoires may mirror thyroid immune responses. Sample size was not statistically predetermined, and investigators were not blinded to group allocation.

TCR beta CDR3 regions were amplified from RNA transcripts. For the first round of RT-PCR on the TCR CDR3, the HTBI primer set was used together with the Qiagen OneStep RT-PCR kit. The libraries were constructed in a second round of multiplex PCR and then size-selected and purified. Sequencing of the libraries was done on an Illumina HiSeq2000 using paired-end 100 bp reads. In the authors' own workflow: SOAPnuke was used to process the raw data, with reads discarded if the reads contained adapters or uncalled bases, had a mean Phred below 15, or lacked an exact constant-primer or identifier match. High-quality paired reads were merged with COPE v1.2.5, and unique nucleotide sequences were defined as clonotypes. MiTCR v1.1 was used to align the clonotypes against IMGT TRBV, TRBD and TRBJ reference segments. Analysis was restricted to V-J combinations with a frequency above 0.0001, which covered about 99% of repertoires. A TCS score was defined as the ratio between F50 (clonal expansion) and ExV (chaos), using BLOSUM62-based TCRdist between CDR3 peptides within each V-J. Welch's t-statistics and random forest reduced just over 500 V-J features to roughly 13, which were used in a naive Bayes classifier (R e1071). The Morisita-Horn index was used to measure how similar the thyroid and blood repertoires were. TCRdb reprocessing: public reads trimmed at Q25 with fastp, clones called with MiXCR, in-frame beta chains kept. Under each unique CDR3 protein, matching rows form one entry showing the most common genes and DNA. The V and J calls reflect TCRdb's pipeline rather than the authors' work. Counted in this sample were under 65,000 distinct CDR3 sequences; about 53% of them appeared once. The leading ten clones occupy about 3.6% of the sample.

The TCR originated in a woman aged 60 to 75 with Graves' ophthalmopathy. The chain employs TRBV4-3 and TRBJ1-6; the best D guess is TRBD1, with 6 bases matching. The sequenced sample was blood. The CDR3 is CASSQGNRLGANSPLHF. Read as DNA, the sequence is TGCGCCAGCAGCCAGGGCAATCGACTGGGGGCCAATTCACCCCTCCACTTT.